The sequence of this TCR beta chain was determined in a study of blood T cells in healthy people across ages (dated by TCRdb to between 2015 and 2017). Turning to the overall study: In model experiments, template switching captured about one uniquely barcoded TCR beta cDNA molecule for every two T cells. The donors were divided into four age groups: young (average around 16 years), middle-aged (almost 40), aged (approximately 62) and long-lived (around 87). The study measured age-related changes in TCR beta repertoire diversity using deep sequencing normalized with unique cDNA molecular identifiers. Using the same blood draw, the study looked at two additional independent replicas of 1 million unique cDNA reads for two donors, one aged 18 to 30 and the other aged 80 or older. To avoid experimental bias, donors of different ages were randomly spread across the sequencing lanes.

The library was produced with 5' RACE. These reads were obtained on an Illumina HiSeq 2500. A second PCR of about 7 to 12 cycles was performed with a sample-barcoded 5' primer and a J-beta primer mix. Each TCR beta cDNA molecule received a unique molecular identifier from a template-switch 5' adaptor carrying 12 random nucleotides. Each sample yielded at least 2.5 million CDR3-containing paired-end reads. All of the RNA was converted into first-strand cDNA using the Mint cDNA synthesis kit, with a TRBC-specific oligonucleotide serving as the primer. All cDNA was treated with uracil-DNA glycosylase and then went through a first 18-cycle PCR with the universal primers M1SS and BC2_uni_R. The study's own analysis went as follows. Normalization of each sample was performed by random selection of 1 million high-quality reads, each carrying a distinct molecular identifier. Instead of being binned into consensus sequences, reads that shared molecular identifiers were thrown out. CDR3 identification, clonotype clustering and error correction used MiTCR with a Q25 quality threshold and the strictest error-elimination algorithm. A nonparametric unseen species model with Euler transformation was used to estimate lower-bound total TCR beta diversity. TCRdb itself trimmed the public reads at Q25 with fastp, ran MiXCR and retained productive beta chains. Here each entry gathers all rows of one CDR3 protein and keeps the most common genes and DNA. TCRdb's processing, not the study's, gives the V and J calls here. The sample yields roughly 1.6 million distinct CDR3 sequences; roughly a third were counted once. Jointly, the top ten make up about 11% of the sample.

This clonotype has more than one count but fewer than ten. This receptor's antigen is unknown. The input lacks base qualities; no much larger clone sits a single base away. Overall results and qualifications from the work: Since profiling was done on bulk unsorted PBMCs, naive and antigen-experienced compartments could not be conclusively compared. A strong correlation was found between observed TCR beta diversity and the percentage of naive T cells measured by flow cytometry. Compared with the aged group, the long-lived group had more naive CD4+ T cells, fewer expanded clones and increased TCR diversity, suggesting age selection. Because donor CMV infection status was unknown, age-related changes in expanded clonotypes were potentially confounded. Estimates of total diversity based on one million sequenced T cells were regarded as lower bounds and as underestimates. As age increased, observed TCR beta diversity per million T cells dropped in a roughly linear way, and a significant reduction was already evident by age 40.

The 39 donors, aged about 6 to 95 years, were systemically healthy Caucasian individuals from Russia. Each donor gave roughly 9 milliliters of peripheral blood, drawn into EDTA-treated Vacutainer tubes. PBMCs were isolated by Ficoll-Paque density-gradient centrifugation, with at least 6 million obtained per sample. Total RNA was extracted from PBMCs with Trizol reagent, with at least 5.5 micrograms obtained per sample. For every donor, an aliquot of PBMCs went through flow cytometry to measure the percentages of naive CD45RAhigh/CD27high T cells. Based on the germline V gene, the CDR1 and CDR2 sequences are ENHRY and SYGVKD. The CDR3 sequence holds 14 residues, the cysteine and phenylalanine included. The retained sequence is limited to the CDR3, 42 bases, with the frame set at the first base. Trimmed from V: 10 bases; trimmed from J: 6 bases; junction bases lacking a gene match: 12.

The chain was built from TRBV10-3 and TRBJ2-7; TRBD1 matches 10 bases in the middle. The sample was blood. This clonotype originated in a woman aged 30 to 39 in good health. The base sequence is TGTGCCACACGGGGGGACAGGGGAGTTGGCGAGCAGTACTTC. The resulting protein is CATRGDRGVGEQYF.